This T cell receptor (beta chain) stems from a study of blood T cell repertoires in COVID-19. Overall study: Spain, Italy and the United States supplied samples that represented acute and convalescent COVID-19.

Original handling: Amplification of reference gene primers provided the estimated nucleated cell counts. Sequenced by immunoSEQ multiplex PCR; TCRdb stores in-frame clones only, minus some. V and J calls and clone size are given by that table; D and trimming were obtained from the DNA. The sample holds roughly 110,000 clones, about four fifths seen once. The germline CDR1 and CDR2 sequences are SNHLY and FYNNEI. The CDR3 extends over 18 amino acids. V dropped 5 bases and J dropped 0; count of bases not matched to a gene: 9. This clonotype was sampled from a human donor in a cohort sampled during active COVID-19. The material sequenced was peripheral blood. V gene TRBV2 combines with J gene TRBJ2-6; 8 bases are a match to TRBD1. CDR3 region: CASSRRTGISSGANVLTF. The CDR3 nucleotides are TGTGCCAGCAGTCGACGGACAGGGATTAGCTCTGGGGCCAACGTCCTGACTTTC.